A selection of T cell receptor beta chains follows, all from one sample in a study of blood T cell repertoires in COVID-19. Clones were sequenced by immunoSEQ multiplex PCR, and TCRdb holds only the in-frame ones, with some missing. The data contain 200,000 to 250,000 clones, about 85% of them singletons. The specimen was peripheral blood. The receptors were sampled from a man aged 45-65 years who had recovered from COVID-19. Both conserved end residues are part of each CDR3. The order of the fields is clone size, D gene, V gene, J gene, CDR3 protein, CDR3 DNA. D genes are given only for firm matches. Size tells how often a clone was seen (once, few, many) or the class of an expanded clone, and some rows leave it out.

.	.	TRBV7-2	TRBJ2-3	CASSLARGDTQYF	TGTGCCAGCAGCTTAGCGCGGGGAGATACGCAGTATTTT
.	.	TRBV28	TRBJ1-2	CASSPGLGGVNLTF	TGTGCCAGCAGTCCCGGCTTAGGGGGTGTTAATCTCACCTTC
few	TRBD1	TRBV6-5	TRBJ1-2	CASIGDRAENYGYTF	TGTGCCAGCATTGGGGACAGGGCTGAAAACTATGGCTACACCTTC
.	TRBD2	TRBV6-6	TRBJ2-3	CASSLLAARGGQYF	TGTGCCAGCAGTTTACTAGCGGCTAGGGGTGGGCAGTATTTT
.	TRBD1	TRBV6-5	TRBJ1-2	CASSRQGSGYGYTF	TGTGCCAGCAGTCGACAGGGATCAGGCTATGGCTACACCTTC
.	.	TRBV28	TRBJ2-3	CASSLRGTPTRTDTQYF	TGTGCCAGCAGTTTAAGAGGGACACCCACCAGAACAGATACGCAGTATTTT
.	.	TRBV7-9	TRBJ2-3	CASSRSSVSYTDTQYF	TGTGCCAGCAGCCGCTCCAGTGTCAGTTACACAGATACGCAGTATTTT
.	TRBD2	TRBV28	TRBJ2-3	CASSDPGLVVLDTQYF	TGTGCCAGCAGTGATCCGGGACTAGTGGTATTGGATACGCAGTATTTT
.	TRBD2	TRBV7-8	TRBJ2-2	CASSRSGNTNTGELFF	TGTGCCAGCAGTCGAAGCGGGAATACGAACACCGGGGAGCTGTTTTTT
.	.	TRBV7-2	TRBJ2-7	CASSLVADSSREQYF	TGTGCCAGCAGCTTAGTTGCCGACTCTAGCCGCGAGCAGTACTTC
.	TRBD2	TRBV19	TRBJ2-7	CASSSIGGRESEQYF	TGTGCCAGTAGTTCCATAGGTGGGAGGGAGAGCGAGCAGTACTTC
.	.	TRBV18	TRBJ2-7	CASSPQSLGLYEQYF	TGTGCCAGCTCACCCCAAAGCTTGGGGCTCTACGAGCAGTACTTC
.	.	TRBV6-6	TRBJ2-5	CASSYSMLARETQYF	TGTGCCAGCAGTTACTCGATGCTAGCGCGGGAGACCCAGTACTTC
.	.	TRBV15	TRBJ2-7	CATSRDLAARSYEQYF	TGTGCCACCAGCAGAGATCTGGCCGCCCGCTCCTACGAGCAGTACTTC
.	.	TRBV6-5	TRBJ1-2	CASSGLLNYGYTF	TGTGCCAGCAGCGGACTCCTCAACTATGGCTACACCTTC
.	.	TRBV19	TRBJ1-5	CASVGPYSNQPQHF	TGTGCCAGTGTGGGGCCGTATAGCAATCAGCCCCAGCATTTT
.	.	TRBV25-1	TRBJ1-6	CASSGPSGSSPLHF	TGTGCCAGCAGTGGGCCTTCCGGGAGTTCACCCCTCCACTTT
.	.	TRBV11-2	TRBJ1-6	CASSSWTDYNSPLHF	TGTGCCAGCAGCTCGTGGACAGATTATAATTCACCCCTCCACTTT
.	.	TRBV29-1	TRBJ2-1	CSVTRSSYNEQFF	TGCAGCGTTACTAGGAGCTCCTACAATGAGCAGTTCTTC
.	TRBD2	TRBV28	TRBJ2-1	CASSSLAVLAGYNEQFF	TGTGCCAGCAGTTCATTGGCGGTGCTAGCGGGGTACAATGAGCAGTTCTTC
.	.	TRBV27	TRBJ2-5	CASSLATQETQYF	TGTGCCAGCAGTTTGGCAACACAAGAGACCCAGTACTTC
.	TRBD2	TRBV9	TRBJ2-2	CASSPRLAGVTGELFF	TGTGCCAGCAGCCCACGACTAGCGGGAGTGACCGGGGAGCTGTTTTTT